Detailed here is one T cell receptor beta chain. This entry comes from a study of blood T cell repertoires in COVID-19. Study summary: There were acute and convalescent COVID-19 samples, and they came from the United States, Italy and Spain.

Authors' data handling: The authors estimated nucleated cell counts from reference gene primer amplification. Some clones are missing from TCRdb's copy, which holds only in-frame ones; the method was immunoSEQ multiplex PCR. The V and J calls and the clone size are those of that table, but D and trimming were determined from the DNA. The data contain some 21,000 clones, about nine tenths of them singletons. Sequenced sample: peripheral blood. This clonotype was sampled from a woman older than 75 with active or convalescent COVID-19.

The CDR3 spells CASSSIAGTRLAGELFF. The DNA of the CDR3 is TGCGCCAGCAGCTCAATAGCCGGGACTCGTCTTGCCGGGGAGCTGTTTTTT. The chain recombines TRBV5-1 with TRBJ2-2; maybe TRBD2 (6 bases). CDR1 SGHRS and CDR2 YFSETQ come from the germline V gene. The V and J ends lost 3 bases and 6 bases respectively, with 21 bases between them. The CDR3 has 17 amino acids. The full variable domain, completed using reference TRBV5-1 and TRBJ2-2, is KAGVTQTPRYLIKTRGQQVTLSCSPISGHRSVSWYQQTPGQGLQFLFEYFSETQRNKGNFPGRFSGRQFSNSRSEMNVSTLELGDSALYLCASSSIAGTRLAGELFFGEGSRLTVL.